These 6 T cell receptor beta chains were sequenced from one sample in a study of T cell responses to AZD1222 COVID-19 vaccine. Method: immunoSEQ multiplex PCR; TCRdb's copy keeps in-frame clones and lacks some. The profile shows 140,000 or so clones, about 90% of them singletons. The sequenced sample was peripheral blood, obtained 28 days after the second dose of the MenACWY control vaccine. The receptors were sampled from an adult who received the MenACWY meningococcal vaccine as a control.

The chain is built from TRBV11-2 and TRBJ1-6; tentative D call: TRBD1 (6 bases). V was clipped by 1 base and J by 6 bases, with 13 bases between them. The CDR3 covers 16 residues. Germline V gene data show CDR1 as SGHAT and CDR2 as FQNNGV. Here the CDR3 DNA reads TGTGCCAGCAGCTTAGTCCTGGGACAAACTAATTCACCCCTCCACTTT. It encodes CASSLVLGQTNSPLHF.

V usage is TRBV6-1 and J usage is TRBJ2-1, with 7 bases aligning to TRBD1. The ends lost 2 bases at V and 3 bases at J; junction bases unmatched: 7. The CDR3 loop spans 16 amino acids. The germline V gene encodes CDR1 MNHNS and CDR2 SASEGT. CDR3 sequence (DNA): TGTGCCAGCAGTGAATTCCCGGACAGGATCTACAATGAGCAGTTCTTC. It translates to CASSEFPDRIYNEQFF.

This clone has only one observation. J is TRBJ2-3 and V is TRBV19; 10 positions agree with TRBD2. Germline CDR1 reads LNHDA; CDR2 reads SQIVND (reference sequence). This CDR3 has 18 amino acids. The trim removed 6 bases at V and 5 bases at J, leaving 17 bases unmatched. The CDR3 DNA reads TGTGCCAGTAGATCACGGGGGTGGCTAGCGGGAGCGAAAGATACGCAGTATTTT. This sequence encodes CASRSRGWLAGAKDTQYF.

V and J are TRBV3-1 (or the pseudogene TRBV3-2) and TRBJ2-1; a weak D match, TRBD1 (6 bases). V lost 0 bases and J lost 4, with 13 bases in between. This CDR3 region has 16 residues. Germline lookup yields CDR1 LGHDT and CDR2 YNNKEL (reference sequence). The CDR3 sequence: CASSQEGWGPYNEQFF. Written as DNA, the CDR3 is TGTGCCAGCAGCCAAGAAGGGTGGGGGCCGTACAATGAGCAGTTCTTC.

V gene TRBV28 combines with J gene TRBJ2-2, with 8 bases lining up with TRBD1. Germline CDR1 is MDHEN and CDR2 is SYDVKM. J lost 4 bases, V lost 2 bases, and 6 bases had no gene match. The CDR3 loop spans 16 amino acids. The CDR3 coding sequence is TGTGCCAGCAGTTTAGGCGGGACAGGCCTCACCGGGGAGCTGTTTTTT. It translates to CASSLGGTGLTGELFF.

This chain uses TRBV7-6 with TRBJ2-2; TRBD2 aligns across 7 bases. This CDR3 has 15 residues. The J segment lost 1 base and the V segment lost 8 bases, leaving 7 bases of the junction unmatched. From germline, CDR1 is SGHVS and CDR2 FNYEAQ. In DNA, the CDR3 is TGTGCCAGCGAGCTTACGGGGGGGAACACCGGGGAGCTGTTTTTT. Translation gives CASELTGGNTGELFF.